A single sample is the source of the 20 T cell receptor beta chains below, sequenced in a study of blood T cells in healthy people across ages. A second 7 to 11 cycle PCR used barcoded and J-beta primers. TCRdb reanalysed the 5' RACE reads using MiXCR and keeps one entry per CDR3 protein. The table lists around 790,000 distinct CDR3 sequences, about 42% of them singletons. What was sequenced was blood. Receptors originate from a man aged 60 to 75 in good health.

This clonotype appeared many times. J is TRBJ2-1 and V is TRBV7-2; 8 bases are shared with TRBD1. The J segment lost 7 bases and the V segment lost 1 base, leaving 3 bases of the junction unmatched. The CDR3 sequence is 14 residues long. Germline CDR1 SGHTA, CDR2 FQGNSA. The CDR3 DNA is TGTGCCAGCAGCTTAGGGACAGGGAAAAATGAGCAGTTCTTC. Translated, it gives CASSLGTGKNEQFF.

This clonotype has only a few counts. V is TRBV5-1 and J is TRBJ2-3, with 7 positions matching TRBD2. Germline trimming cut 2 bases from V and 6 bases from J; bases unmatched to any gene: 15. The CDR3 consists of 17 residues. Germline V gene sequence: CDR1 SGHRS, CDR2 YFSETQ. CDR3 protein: CASSFSPFLAALDTQYF. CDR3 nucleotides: TGCGCCAGCAGCTTTTCCCCTTTTCTAGCGGCACTTGATACGCAGTATTTT. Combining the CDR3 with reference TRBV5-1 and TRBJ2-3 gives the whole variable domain KAGVTQTPRYLIKTRGQQVTLSCSPISGHRSVSWYQQTPGQGLQFLFEYFSETQRNKGNFPGRFSGRQFSNSRSEMNVSTLELGDSALYLCASSFSPFLAALDTQYFGPGTRLTVL.

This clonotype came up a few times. CDR3 in amino acids: CASNREIEETQYF. The CDR3 bases are TGTGCCAGCAACAGGGAGATAGAAGAGACCCAGTACTTC. V and J are TRBV2 and TRBJ2-5; D possibly corresponds to TRBD1 (6 bases). Trimming removed 7 bases at V and 3 bases at J, with 12 bases between. This CDR3 has 13 amino acids. Germline V lookup: CDR1 SNHLY, CDR2 FYNNEI.

CDR3 loop: CSARDVLRGNEKLFF. The CDR3, as DNA: TGCAGTGCTAGAGATGTTCTCAGGGGGAATGAAAAACTGTTTTTT. V is TRBV20-1 and J is TRBJ1-4; 7 bases align to TRBD1. The CDR3 has 15 amino acids. V gave up 0 bases and J gave up 5 bases; unmatched junction bases: 6. From germline, CDR1 is DFQATT and CDR2 SNEGSKA (reference sequence).

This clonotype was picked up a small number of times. CDR3 in amino acids: CASSIKGTDYEQYF. In DNA form, the CDR3 reads TGTGCCAGCAGCATAAAAGGGACAGACTACGAGCAGTACTTC. The chain couples TRBV6-5 to TRBJ2-7, with 7 bases fitting TRBD1. CDR3 length equals 14 residues. Germline lookup yields CDR1 MNHEY and CDR2 SVGAGI. After removal of 6 bases from V and 3 bases from J, the junction contained 8 bases not matched to a gene.

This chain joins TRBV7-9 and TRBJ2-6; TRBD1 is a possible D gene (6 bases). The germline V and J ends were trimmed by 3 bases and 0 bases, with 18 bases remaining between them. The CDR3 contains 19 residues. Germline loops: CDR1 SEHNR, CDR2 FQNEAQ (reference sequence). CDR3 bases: TGTGCCAGCAGCTTCTACGGGGTTCAGGGGAGCTCTGGGGCCAACGTCCTGACTTTC. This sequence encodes CASSFYGVQGSSGANVLTF.

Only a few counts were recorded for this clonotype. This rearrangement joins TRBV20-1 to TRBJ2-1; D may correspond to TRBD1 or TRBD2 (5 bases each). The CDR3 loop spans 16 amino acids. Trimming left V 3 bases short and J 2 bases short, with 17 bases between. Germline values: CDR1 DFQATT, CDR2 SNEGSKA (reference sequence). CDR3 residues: CSASRGGAVPYNEQFF. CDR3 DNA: TGCAGTGCTAGTCGGGGTGGGGCAGTACCCTACAATGAGCAGTTCTTC.

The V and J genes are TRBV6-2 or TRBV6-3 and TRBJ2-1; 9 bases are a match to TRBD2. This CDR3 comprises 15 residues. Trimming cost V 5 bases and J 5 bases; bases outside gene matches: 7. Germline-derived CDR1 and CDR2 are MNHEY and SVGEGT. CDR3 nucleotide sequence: TGTGCCAGCAGTCCTAGACTAGCGGTTAACAATGAGCAGTTCTTC. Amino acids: CASSPRLAVNNEQFF.

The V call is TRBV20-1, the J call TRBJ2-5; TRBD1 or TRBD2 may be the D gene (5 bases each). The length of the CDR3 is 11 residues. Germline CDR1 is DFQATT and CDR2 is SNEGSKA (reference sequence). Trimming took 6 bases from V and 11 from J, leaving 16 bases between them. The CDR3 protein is CSALWQGEQYF. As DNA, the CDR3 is TGCAGTGCCCTCTGGCAAGGGGAGCAGTACTTC.

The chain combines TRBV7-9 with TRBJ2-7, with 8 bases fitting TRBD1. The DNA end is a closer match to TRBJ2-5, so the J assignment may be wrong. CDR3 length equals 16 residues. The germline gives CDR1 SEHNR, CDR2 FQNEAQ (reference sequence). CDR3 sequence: CASSLGSGGLQETQYF. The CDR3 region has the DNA TGTGCCAGCAGCTTAGGTTCAGGGGGCCTACAAGAGACCCAGTACTTC.

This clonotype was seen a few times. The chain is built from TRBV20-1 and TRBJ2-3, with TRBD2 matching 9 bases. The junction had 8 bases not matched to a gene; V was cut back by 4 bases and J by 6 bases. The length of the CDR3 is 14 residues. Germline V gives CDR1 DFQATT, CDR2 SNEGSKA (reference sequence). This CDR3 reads CSAKRGAASDTQYF. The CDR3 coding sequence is TGCAGTGCTAAGCGGGGGGCGGCCTCGGATACGCAGTATTTT.

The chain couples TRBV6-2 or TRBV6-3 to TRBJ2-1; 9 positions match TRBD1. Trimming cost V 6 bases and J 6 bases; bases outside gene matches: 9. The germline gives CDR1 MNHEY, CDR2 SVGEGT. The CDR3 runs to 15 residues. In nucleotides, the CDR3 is TGTGCCAGCAGGTCAACAGGGGGCCTTTGCAATGAGCAGTTCTTC. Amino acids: CASRSTGGLCNEQFF.

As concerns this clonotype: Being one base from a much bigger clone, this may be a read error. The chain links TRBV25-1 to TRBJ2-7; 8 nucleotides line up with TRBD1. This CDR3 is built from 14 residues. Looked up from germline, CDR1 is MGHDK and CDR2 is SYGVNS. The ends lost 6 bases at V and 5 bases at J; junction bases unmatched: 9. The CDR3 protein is CASSSQGDSDEQYF. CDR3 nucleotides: TGTGCCAGCAGCTCACAGGGGGATTCCGACGAGCAGTACTTC.

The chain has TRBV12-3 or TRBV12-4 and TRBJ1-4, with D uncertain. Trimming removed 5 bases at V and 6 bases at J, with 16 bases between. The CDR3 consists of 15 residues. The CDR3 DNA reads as TGTGCCAGCAGTCTCCAACCCGGCCGGGATGAAAAACTGTTTTTT. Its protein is CASSLQPGRDEKLFF.

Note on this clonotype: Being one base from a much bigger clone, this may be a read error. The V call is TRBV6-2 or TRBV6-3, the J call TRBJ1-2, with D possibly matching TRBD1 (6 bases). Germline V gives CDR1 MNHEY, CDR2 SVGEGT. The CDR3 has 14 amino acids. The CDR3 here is CASSDSTGYYGYTF. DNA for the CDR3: TGTGCCAGCAGTGACTCGACAGGATACTATGGCTACACCTTC.

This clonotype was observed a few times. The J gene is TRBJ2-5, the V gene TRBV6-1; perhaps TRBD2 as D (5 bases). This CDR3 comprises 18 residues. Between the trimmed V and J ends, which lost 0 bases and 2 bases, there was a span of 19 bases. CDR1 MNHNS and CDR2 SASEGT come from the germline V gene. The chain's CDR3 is CASSEAIFLKDLQETQYF. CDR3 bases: TGTGCCAGCAGTGAAGCAATTTTCCTGAAGGACTTGCAAGAGACCCAGTACTTC.

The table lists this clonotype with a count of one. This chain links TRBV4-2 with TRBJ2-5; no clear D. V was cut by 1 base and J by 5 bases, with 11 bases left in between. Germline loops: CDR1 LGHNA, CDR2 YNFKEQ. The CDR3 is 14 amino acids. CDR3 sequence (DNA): TGTGCCAGCAGCCAAGGTGACGGTGGGGAGACCCAGTACTTC. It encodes CASSQGDGGETQYF.

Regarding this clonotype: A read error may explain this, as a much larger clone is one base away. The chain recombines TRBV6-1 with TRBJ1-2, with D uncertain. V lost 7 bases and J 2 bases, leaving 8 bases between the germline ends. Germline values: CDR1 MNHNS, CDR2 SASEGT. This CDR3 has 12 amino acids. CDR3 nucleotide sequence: TGTGCCAGCATTGGCGTAAACTATGGCTACACCTTC. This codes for CASIGVNYGYTF.

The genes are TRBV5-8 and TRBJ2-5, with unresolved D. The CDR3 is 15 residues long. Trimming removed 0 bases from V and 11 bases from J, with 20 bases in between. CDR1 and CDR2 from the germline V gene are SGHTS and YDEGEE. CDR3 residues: CASSLVNSGPLEQYF. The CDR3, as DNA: TGTGCCAGCAGCTTGGTGAACAGTGGACCTCTTGAGCAGTACTTC.

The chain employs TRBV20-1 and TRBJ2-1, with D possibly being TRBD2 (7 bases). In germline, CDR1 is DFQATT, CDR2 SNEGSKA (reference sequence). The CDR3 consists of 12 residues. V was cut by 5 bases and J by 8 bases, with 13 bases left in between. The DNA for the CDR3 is TGCAGTGCTCCAAGGGGGGGGTATGAGCAGTTCTTC. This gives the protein CSAPRGGYEQFF.